This T cell receptor (beta chain) was captured by sequencing in a study of PD-L1 blockade in urothelial cancer. Each patient presented with locally advanced or metastatic urothelial carcinoma. For each patient, 1 to 8 samples were obtained, pretreatment and on-treatment. With 5 bases removed from V and 8 bases from J, the gap between germline ends came to 18 bases. Germline CDR1 LNHDA, CDR2 SQIVND (reference sequence). CDR3 length equals 15 residues. The method was immunoSEQ multiplex PCR; TCRdb's version includes in-frame clones alone and lacks a portion of them. The table includes 90,000 to 120,000 clones, 91% detected once.

This sequence was found in a woman older than 75 with urothelial cancer. This chain joins TRBV19 and TRBJ1-4; D is perhaps TRBD1 (5 bases). The sample in question was PBMCs, obtained around atezolizumab (anti-PD-L1) treatment. CDR3 DNA sequence: TGTGCCAGTAGTCTCCAGGGTTCTCGGCGAGAAAAACTGTTTTTT. Translating it yields CASSLQGSRREKLFF.